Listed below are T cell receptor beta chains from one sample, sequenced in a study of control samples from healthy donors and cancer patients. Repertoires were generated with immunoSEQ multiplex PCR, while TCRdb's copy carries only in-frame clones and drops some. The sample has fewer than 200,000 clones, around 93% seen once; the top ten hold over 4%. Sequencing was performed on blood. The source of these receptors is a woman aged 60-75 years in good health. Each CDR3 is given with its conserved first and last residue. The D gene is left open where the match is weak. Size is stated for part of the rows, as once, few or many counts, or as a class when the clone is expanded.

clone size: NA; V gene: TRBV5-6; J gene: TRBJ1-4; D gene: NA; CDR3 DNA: TGTGCCAGCAGCTTGGGTCGGGTTGGTGAAAAACTGTTTTTT; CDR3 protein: CASSLGRVGEKLFF
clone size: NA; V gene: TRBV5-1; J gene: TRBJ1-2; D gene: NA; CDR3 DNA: TGCGCCAGCAGCTTGGGACTTAGGCCCTATGGCTACACCTTC; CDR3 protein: CASSLGLRPYGYTF
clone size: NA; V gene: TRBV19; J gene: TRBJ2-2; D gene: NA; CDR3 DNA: TGTGCCAGTAGTATAGATTGGGCAGGGAGTACCGGGGAGCTGTTTTTT; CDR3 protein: CASSIDWAGSTGELFF
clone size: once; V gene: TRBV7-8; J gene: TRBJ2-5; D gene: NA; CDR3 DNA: TGTGCCAGCAGCCAAACTGGGGGCAACCAAGAGACCCAGTACTTC; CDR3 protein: CASSQTGGNQETQYF
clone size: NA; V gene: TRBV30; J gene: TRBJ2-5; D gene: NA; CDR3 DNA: TGTGCCTGGAGATTTGAGACCCCTGCCGAGACCCAGTACTTC; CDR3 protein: CAWRFETPAETQYF
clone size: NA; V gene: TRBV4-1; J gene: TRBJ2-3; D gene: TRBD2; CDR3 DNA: TGCGCCAGCAGCCTCAACCACCCGGCCCTAGCGGGAGGCACAGATACGCAGTATTTT; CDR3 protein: CASSLNHPALAGGTDTQYF
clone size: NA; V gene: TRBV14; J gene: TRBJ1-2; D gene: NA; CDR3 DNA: TGTGCCAGCAGCCCCATAAGGGGGGCCGACTATGGCTACACCTTC; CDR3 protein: CASSPIRGADYGYTF
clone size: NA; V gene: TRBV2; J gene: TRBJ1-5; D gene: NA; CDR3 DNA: TGTGCCAGCAGTGAGTCCAGTTATCAGCCCCAGCATTTT; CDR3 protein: CASSESSYQPQHF
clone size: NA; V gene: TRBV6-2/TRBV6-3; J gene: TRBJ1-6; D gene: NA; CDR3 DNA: TGTGCCAGCAGTTTCTTCCTGGGGACCCAATCACCCCTCCACTTT; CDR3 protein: CASSFFLGTQSPLHF
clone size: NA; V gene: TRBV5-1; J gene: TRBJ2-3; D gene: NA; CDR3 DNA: TGCGCCAGCAGCGATGGTGTTCGCGGGGGCACAGATACGCAGTATTTT; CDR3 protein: CASSDGVRGGTDTQYF
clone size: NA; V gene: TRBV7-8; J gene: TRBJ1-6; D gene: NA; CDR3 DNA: TGTGCCAGCAGCTTAGTATCGGACAGATATAATTCACCCCTCCACTTT; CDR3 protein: CASSLVSDRYNSPLHF
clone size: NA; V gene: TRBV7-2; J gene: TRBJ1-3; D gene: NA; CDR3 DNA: TGTGCCAGCAGCTTAGCGCTAGGGGCAGGAAGAGGCTCTGGAAACACCATATATTTT; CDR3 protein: CASSLALGAGRGSGNTIYF
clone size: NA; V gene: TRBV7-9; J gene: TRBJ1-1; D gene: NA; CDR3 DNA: TGTGCCAGCAGCTTAGGATATGGGGGGCAGGACACTGAAGCTTTCTTT; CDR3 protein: CASSLGYGGQDTEAFF
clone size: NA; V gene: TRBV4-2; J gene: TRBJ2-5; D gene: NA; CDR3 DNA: TGTGCCAGCAGCCAGGACGACAGGAGAGAACAAGAGACCCAGTACTTC; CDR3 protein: CASSQDDRREQETQYF
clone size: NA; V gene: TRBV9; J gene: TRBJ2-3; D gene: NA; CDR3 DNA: TGTGCCAGCAGCGTAGATGGCGGGGCTTTCACAGATACGCAGTATTTT; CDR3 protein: CASSVDGGAFTDTQYF
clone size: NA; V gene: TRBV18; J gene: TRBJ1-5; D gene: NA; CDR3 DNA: TGTGCCAGCTCACCACCGGGGGGGAATCAGCCCCAGCATTTT; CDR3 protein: CASSPPGGNQPQHF
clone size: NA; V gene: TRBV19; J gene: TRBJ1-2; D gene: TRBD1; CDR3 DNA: TGTGCCAGTAGTATCAGGGACAGGGGCAGGTCCAACTATGGCTACACCTTC; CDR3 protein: CASSIRDRGRSNYGYTF
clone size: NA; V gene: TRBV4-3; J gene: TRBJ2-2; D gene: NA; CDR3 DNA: TGCGCCAGCAGCCAAGGTACTAGCCGGACCGGGGAGCTGTTTTTT; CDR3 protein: CASSQGTSRTGELFF
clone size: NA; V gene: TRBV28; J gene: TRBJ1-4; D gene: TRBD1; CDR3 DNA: TGTGCCAGCAGTTCTCGACAGGGAACTAATGAAAAACTGTTTTTT; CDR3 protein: CASSSRQGTNEKLFF
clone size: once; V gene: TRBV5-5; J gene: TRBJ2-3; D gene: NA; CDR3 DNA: TGTGCCAGCAGCTTCCTACAGGGACTGGGCACAGATACGCAGTATTTT; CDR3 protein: CASSFLQGLGTDTQYF
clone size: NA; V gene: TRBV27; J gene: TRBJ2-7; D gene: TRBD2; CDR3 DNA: TGTGCCAGCAGTTTAAGTCGGGGGGTAGCCTACGAGCAGTACTTC; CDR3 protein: CASSLSRGVAYEQYF
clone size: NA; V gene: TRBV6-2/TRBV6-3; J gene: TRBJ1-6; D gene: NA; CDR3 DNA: TGTGCCAGCAGTTGGTTGGGTTCACCCCTCCACTTT; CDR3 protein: CASSWLGSPLHF
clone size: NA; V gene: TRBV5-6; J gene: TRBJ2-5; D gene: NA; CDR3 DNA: TGTGCCAGCAGCTTGGTAGGCAGGGGCGGAGAGACCCAGTACTTC; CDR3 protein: CASSLVGRGGETQYF
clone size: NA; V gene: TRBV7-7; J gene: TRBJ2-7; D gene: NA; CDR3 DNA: TGTGCCAGCAGCTTAGATGCGGACTCCTACGAGCAGTACTTC; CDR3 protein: CASSLDADSYEQYF
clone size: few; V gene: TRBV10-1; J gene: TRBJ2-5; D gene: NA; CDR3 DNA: TGCGCCAGCAGTGAATCCGGGGGAAAAGAGACCCAGTACTTC; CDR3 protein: CASSESGGKETQYF
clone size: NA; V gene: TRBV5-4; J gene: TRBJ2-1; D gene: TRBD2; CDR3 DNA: TGTGCCAGCAGCCTAGGACTAGCGGGGGGAATTTCCTACAATGAGCAGTTCTTC; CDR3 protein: CASSLGLAGGISYNEQFF
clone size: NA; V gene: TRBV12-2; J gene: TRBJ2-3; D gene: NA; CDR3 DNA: TGTGCAAGTCGCTTAATAAGCGGGGGGGCAGGTAAGGGCACAGATACGCAGTATTTT; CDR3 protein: CASRLISGGAGKGTDTQYF
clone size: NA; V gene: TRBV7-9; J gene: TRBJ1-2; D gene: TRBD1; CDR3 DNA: TGTGCCAGCAGCTTAGCAGGGACAGCCTATGGCTACACCTTC; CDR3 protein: CASSLAGTAYGYTF
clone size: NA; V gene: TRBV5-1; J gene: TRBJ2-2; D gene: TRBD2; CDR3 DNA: TGCGCCAGCAGCCCCCGACTAGCGGGGCCCACCGGGGAGCTGTTTTTT; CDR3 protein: CASSPRLAGPTGELFF
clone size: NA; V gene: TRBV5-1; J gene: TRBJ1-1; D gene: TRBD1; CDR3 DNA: TGCGCCAGCAGCTTGATTCCAGGGGGGAACACTGAAGCTTTCTTT; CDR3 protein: CASSLIPGGNTEAFF
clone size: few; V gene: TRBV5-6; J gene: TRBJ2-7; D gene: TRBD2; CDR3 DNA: TGTGCCAGCAGATCGAAAGGGACTAGCGGGAACTACGAGCAGTACTTC; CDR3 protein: CASRSKGTSGNYEQYF
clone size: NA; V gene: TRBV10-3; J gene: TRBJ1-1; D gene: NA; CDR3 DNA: TGTGCCATCAGCGGCGGGGGGCTGAGGAACACTGAAGCTTTCTTT; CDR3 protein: CAISGGGLRNTEAFF
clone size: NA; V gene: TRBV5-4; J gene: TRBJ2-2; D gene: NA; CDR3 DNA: TGTGCCAGCAGCCCGAGAAACACCGGGGAGCTGTTTTTT; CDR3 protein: CASSPRNTGELFF
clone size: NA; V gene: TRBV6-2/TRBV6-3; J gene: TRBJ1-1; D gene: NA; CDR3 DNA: TGTGCCAGCTGCCCAGGTCGGGGATTTAAGTACACTGAAGCTTTCTTT; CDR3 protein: CASCPGRGFKYTEAFF
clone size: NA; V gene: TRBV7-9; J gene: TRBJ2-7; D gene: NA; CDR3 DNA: TGTGCCAGCAGCTTATATCAGTCCTACGAGCAGTACTTC; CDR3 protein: CASSLYQSYEQYF
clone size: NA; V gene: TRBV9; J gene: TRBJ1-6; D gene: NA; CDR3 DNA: TGTGCCAGCGCGATAAGGGGTAATAATTCACCCCTCCACTTT; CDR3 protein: CASAIRGNNSPLHF
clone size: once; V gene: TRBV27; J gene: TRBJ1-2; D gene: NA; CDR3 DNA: TGTGCCAGCAGTTTTAGGGCGGGGACGTTAGCTAACTATGGCTACACCTTC; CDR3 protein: CASSFRAGTLANYGYTF
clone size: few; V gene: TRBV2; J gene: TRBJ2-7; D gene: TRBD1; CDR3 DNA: TGTGCCAGCTCCCGACAGGGGATGTACGAGCAGTACTTC; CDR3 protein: CASSRQGMYEQYF
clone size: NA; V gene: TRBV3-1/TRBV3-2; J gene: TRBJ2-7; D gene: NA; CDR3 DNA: TGTGCCAGCAGCCAAGGCGGCAGGGTAGCCTACGAGCAGTACTTC; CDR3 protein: CASSQGGRVAYEQYF
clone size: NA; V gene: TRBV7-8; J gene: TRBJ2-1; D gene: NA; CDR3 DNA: TGTGCCAGCAGCTTAGAAAGAGGGGATGCTGAGCAGTTCTTC; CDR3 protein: CASSLERGDAEQFF
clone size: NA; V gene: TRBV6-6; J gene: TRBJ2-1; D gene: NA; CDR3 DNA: TGTGCCAGCAATGACAGGTACAATGAGCAGTTCTTC; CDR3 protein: CASNDRYNEQFF
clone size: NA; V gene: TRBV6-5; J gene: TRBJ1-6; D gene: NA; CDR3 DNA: TGTGCCAGCACAATAGATGGCAGGGCTAATTCACCCCTCCACTTT; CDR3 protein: CASTIDGRANSPLHF
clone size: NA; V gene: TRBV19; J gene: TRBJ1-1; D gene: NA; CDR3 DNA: TGTGCCAGTAGTATGGGGTCGGGTACTGAAGCTTTCTTT; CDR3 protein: CASSMGSGTEAFF
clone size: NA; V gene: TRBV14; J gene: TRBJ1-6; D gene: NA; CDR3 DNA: TGTGCCAGCAGCCGCTTACAGGGAAATAATAATTCACCCCTCCACTTT; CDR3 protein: CASSRLQGNNNSPLHF
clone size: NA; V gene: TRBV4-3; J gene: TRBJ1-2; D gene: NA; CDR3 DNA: TGCGCCAGCAGCCAGCTAATGACCGGGACTGACCCCTATGGCTACACCTTC; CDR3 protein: CASSQLMTGTDPYGYTF
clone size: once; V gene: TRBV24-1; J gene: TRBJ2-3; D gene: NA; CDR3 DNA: TGTGCCTGTCAGGGGAGGGCGTCAGATACGCAGTATTTT; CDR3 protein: CACQGRASDTQYF
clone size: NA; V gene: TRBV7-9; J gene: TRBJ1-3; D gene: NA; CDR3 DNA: TGTGCCAGCAGGGGGTCTTCTGGAAACACCATATATTTT; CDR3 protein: CASRGSSGNTIYF
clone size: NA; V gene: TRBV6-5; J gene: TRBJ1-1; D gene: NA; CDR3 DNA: TGTGCCAGCGGTCGGTGGGACATGAACACTGAAGCTTTCTTT; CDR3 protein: CASGRWDMNTEAFF
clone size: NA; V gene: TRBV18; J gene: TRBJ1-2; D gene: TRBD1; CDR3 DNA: TGTGCCAGCTCACCGCCTAACAGGGGGTCAGGCGGCTACACCTTC; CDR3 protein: CASSPPNRGSGGYTF
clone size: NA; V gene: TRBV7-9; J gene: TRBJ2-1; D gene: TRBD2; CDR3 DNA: TGTGCCACCGATAGCGGGGAGAATGAGCAGTTCTTC; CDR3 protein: CATDSGENEQFF
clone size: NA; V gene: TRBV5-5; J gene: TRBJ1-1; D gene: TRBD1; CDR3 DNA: TGTGCCAGCAGCTTAGGGCAGGGGGCGACTGAAGCTTTCTTT; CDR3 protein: CASSLGQGATEAFF